This T cell receptor (beta chain) emerged from a study of T cell repertoires in cytomegalovirus infection (dated by TCRdb to the late 2010s). Background for the entire study: The peptide stimulations were aimed at well-studied HLA-B-restricted epitopes as well as recently identified HLA-C-restricted CMV epitopes, whose presentation resists viral immunomodulation. Donor HLA type was relevant to the analysis, as public TCR beta signatures indicated carriage of CMV infection together with the matching HLA type.

As for this clonotype: Its cognate antigen has yet to be identified. No much larger clonotype is one base removed from it; base qualities were not supplied.

Sequencing took place on an Illumina HiSeq 1500. In-frame beta chains were kept once TCRdb had trimmed the public reads at Q25 with fastp and called clones with MiXCR. Identical CDR3 protein sequences are pooled into one entry, listed with their most common genes and DNA. The sample contains about 700,000 distinct CDR3 sequences, around 31% of them found a single time. About 18% of the sample is held by the ten biggest clonotypes. Via the germline V gene, CDR1 is KGHSH and CDR2 LQKENI. Trimming costs V 1 base and J 9 bases, and their ends lie 10 bases apart. The CDR3 starts with the cysteine, ends with the phenylalanine, and has 13 residues. CDR3 DNA only is kept here, 39 bases in frame from base 1. General study outcomes and caveats: The ex vivo response was dominated by HLA-C-restricted CMV-specific TCR beta clonotypes, and the single most frequent clonotype in two of eight donors was supplied by these HLA-C-restricted clonotypes. Carriers of CMV infection plus the relevant HLA type were discriminated by the cumulative frequency of public TCR beta family members in the study cohort and in an independent 352-donor cohort.

The treatment or condition label here, explained by the study, means: in vitro stimulation with specific CMV peptide epitopes to enrich CMV-specific T cells. The clonotype was recovered from a human donor in good health (CMV status not recorded). Some clones in this sample may be carry-over from other donors' samples. This specimen consisted of cultured PBMCs, obtained from culture after CMV antigen stimulation. The chain is made from TRBV18 and TRBJ1-5; TRBD1 is a weak D gene call, 6 bases matching. The CDR3 here reads CASSPRDIGPQHF. Here is the DNA: TGTGCCAGCTCACCACGGGACATAGGGCCCCAGCATTTT.